This entry features one T cell receptor beta chain sequence. Its antigen is unknown. PCR amplification relied on 60 Vbeta primers (plus 13 Jbeta primers). The repertoire was sequenced with immunoSEQ multiplex PCR; TCRdb's copy has only in-frame clones and lacks some. The table lists about 89,000 clones, less than 85% of them singletons, with less than 8% in the top ten. The data stem from a study of cytomegalovirus exposure and HLA in healthy donors. Whole-study results and caveats: Presence/absence comparisons presumed near-even sequencing depth among donors. Researchers reported in a later analysis that a missense DCLRE1C variant was tied to TCR beta V- and J-gene trimming. It was likely that a cluster of highly shared sequence variants was a sequencing artifact. Reportedly, fewer N-insertions than the 666-donor mean appeared in an Asian-associated ancestry cluster in a later analysis.

The specimen was PBMCs. This clonotype was obtained from a man aged 35 to 55 in good health and CMV-seropositive.

CDR3 residues: CAISESVGGRAHEQYF. The CDR3 nucleotides are TGTGCCATCAGTGAGTCGGTTGGCGGGAGGGCCCACGAGCAGTACTTC. The chain joins TRBV10-3 to TRBJ2-7, with 9 bases fitting TRBD2. Per germline, CDR1 ENHRY and CDR2 SYGVKD. This CDR3 has 16 residues. V lost 0 bases and J lost 5; bases outside the gene matches: 8.